These 20 T cell receptor beta chains share one sample of origin, sequenced in a study of CD8 T cells in Susac syndrome. Random hexamers primed reverse transcription of about 0.5 to 1 ug RNA. One entry per CDR3 protein, called by TCRdb with MiXCR from the immunoSEQ multiplex PCR reads. The table lists around 150,000 distinct CDR3 sequences, approximately 95% of them singletons. Material: CD8+ T cells from PBMCs. The receptors shown here come from a human donor in good health.

The chain couples TRBV15 to TRBJ2-1; a possible D gene is TRBD2 (6 bases). Deletions cut 9 bases from V and 0 bases from J, with 12 bases between. The CDR3 contains 14 residues. The germline V gene encodes CDR1 LNHNV and CDR2 YYDKDF (reference sequence). The DNA of the CDR3 is TGTGCCACGGTGCGGGGTAGCTCCTACAATGAGCAGTTCTTC. It yields the protein CATVRGSSYNEQFF.

The gene calls are TRBV3-1 and TRBJ2-1, with 9 bases that match TRBD1. Unmatched junction bases numbered 5, after V lost 8 bases and J lost 9 bases. CDR1 and CDR2 from the germline V gene are LGHDT and YNNKEL (reference sequence). CDR3 length: 12 residues. In DNA form, the CDR3 reads TGTGCCAGCCGGGACAGGGATAGTGAGCAGTTCTTC. As protein: CASRDRDSEQFF.

The gene calls are TRBV7-9 and TRBJ1-2; TRBD1 might be the D (6 bases). The germline V gene has CDR1 SEHNR and CDR2 FQNEAQ (reference sequence). Trimming cost V 5 bases and J 0 bases, with 19 bases left between them. The CDR3 runs 17 residues. The CDR3 sequence is CASSPSSGTPTNYGYTF. In DNA form, the CDR3 reads TGTGCCAGCAGCCCCTCTTCCGGGACACCAACTAACTATGGCTACACCTTC.

The gene calls are TRBV4-3 and TRBJ2-3, with 7 bases lining up with TRBD2. The CDR3 contains 15 residues. CDR1 is LGHNA and CDR2 is YSLEER in the germline V gene. The V and J ends lost 4 bases and 2 bases, in that order; junction bases with no gene match: 6. The CDR3 loop reads CASSPGTTHTDTQYF. The DNA of the CDR3 is TGCGCCAGCAGCCCCGGGACTACACACACAGATACGCAGTATTTT.

The V and J genes are TRBV29-1 and TRBJ2-5; 9 bases align to TRBD2. This CDR3 has 14 amino acids. CDR1 SQVTM and CDR2 ANQGSEA come from the germline V gene. The V segment lost 5 bases and the J segment 0 bases; nucleotides outside the gene matches: 4. The CDR3 is CSVPTSGYQETQYF. CDR3 DNA sequence: TGCAGCGTTCCGACTAGCGGATACCAAGAGACCCAGTACTTC.

The chain has TRBV29-1 and TRBJ2-1; D may be TRBD2 (6 bases). This CDR3 comprises 13 residues. Trimming left V 4 bases short and J 3 bases short, with 10 bases between. Germline assignment: CDR1 SQVTM and CDR2 ANQGSEA. The CDR3 here is CSVAGSLYNEQFF. The CDR3 region has the DNA TGCAGCGTTGCCGGGAGCCTCTACAATGAGCAGTTCTTC.

This chain joins TRBV28 and TRBJ2-6; weak D call: TRBD2 (6 bases). The CDR3 is made up of 14 amino acids. Per germline, CDR1 MDHEN and CDR2 SYDVKM. The V gene lost 6 bases and the J gene lost 3 bases, with 9 bases spanning the gap. DNA of the CDR3: TGTGCCAGCAGCTTGGGAGGTGGGGCCAACGTCCTGACTTTC. This codes for CASSLGGGANVLTF.

This chain joins TRBV24-1 and TRBJ1-2, with a tentative D call TRBD1 (5 bases). The CDR3 runs 13 residues. V was clipped by 5 bases and J by 6 bases, with 12 bases between them. Germline values: CDR1 KGHDR, CDR2 SFDVKD. CDR3 in amino acids: CATSARDGNGYTF. CDR3 bases: TGTGCCACCAGTGCCAGGGATGGGAATGGCTACACCTTC.

This clonotype was detected once. CDR3 sequence reads: CASSFQPGANTGELFF. In DNA, the CDR3 is TGTGCCAGCAGTTTCCAGCCGGGGGCGAACACCGGGGAGCTGTTTTTT. The chain couples TRBV28 to TRBJ2-2; D perhaps matches TRBD2 (6 bases). Germline values: CDR1 MDHEN, CDR2 SYDVKM. The CDR3 runs 16 residues. V lost 3 bases to trimming and J lost 0 bases, with 11 bases between them.

The gene calls are TRBV20-1 and TRBJ2-7, with D perhaps TRBD2 (5 bases). Trimming stripped 1 base from V and 2 bases from J, with 9 bases between. CDR1 is DFQATT, CDR2 SNEGSKA, per germline (reference sequence). This CDR3 has 13 amino acids. CDR3 sequence reads: CSARGTSAYEQYF. As DNA, the CDR3 is TGCAGTGCTAGAGGGACTTCCGCCTACGAGCAGTACTTC.

J is TRBJ2-7 and V is TRBV3-1; D is uncertain. The CDR3 runs 11 residues. Trimming took off 3 bases at V and 0 bases at J, with 0 bases between the two ends. Germline V gene data show CDR1 as LGHDT and CDR2 as YNNKEL (reference sequence). Here the CDR3 reads CASSHSYEQYF. CDR3 coding DNA: TGTGCCAGCAGCCACTCCTACGAGCAGTACTTC.

The V gene is TRBV29-1, the J gene TRBJ2-7, with D perhaps matching TRBD1 (6 bases). The CDR3 extends over 15 amino acids. The ends were cut back, 3 bases at V and 0 bases at J, with 15 bases in the middle. Germline V gives CDR1 SQVTM, CDR2 ANQGSEA. The CDR3 DNA reads as TGCAGCGTTGAGGGGGACGGGACACCCTCCTACGAGCAGTACTTC. This translates into CSVEGDGTPSYEQYF.

This clonotype was seen more than once but under ten times. This chain uses TRBV27 with TRBJ2-2; D gene ambiguous. Looked up from germline, CDR1 is MNHEY and CDR2 is SMNVEV (reference sequence). The CDR3 runs to 12 residues. V lost 5 bases to trimming and J lost 3 bases, with 4 bases between them. In nucleotides, the CDR3 is TGTGCCAGCAGTAGGCACACCGGGGAGCTGTTTTTT. This encodes CASSRHTGELFF.

This sequence joins TRBV27 and TRBJ2-7, with 8 bases fitting TRBD2. The J segment lost 4 bases and the V segment lost 8 bases, leaving 10 bases of the junction unmatched. This CDR3 comprises 14 residues. Germline CDR1 is MNHEY and CDR2 is SMNVEV (reference sequence). The CDR3 is CASRLSGSGYEQYF. CDR3 coding DNA: TGTGCCAGCCGATTAAGCGGGAGTGGATACGAGCAGTACTTC.

This chain uses TRBV9 with TRBJ2-2; no clear D. The V and J ends lost 6 bases and 6 bases respectively, with 6 bases between them. CDR1 and CDR2 (germline): SGDLS, YYNGEE. The CDR3 is made up of 11 amino acids. The CDR3 loop is CASKVPGELFF. The DNA of the CDR3 is TGTGCCAGCAAGGTGCCCGGGGAGCTGTTTTTT.

The chain couples TRBV28 to TRBJ2-5; maybe TRBD2 (7 bases). CDR3 length: 17 residues. CDR1 is MDHEN, CDR2 SYDVKM, per germline. Trimming took 2 bases from V and 2 from J, leaving 18 bases between them. The CDR3 nucleotides read TGTGCCAGCAGTTTAGGGGGTCGGGGGGCCGGTCAAGAGACCCAGTACTTC. Translation gives CASSLGGRGAGQETQYF. Using reference TRBV28 and TRBJ2-5 for the parts outside the CDR3, the full variable domain is DVKVTQSSRYLVKRTGEKVFLECVQDMDHENMFWYRQDPGLGLRLIYFSYDVKMKEKGDIPEGYSVSREKKERFSLILESASTNQTSMYLCASSLGGRGAGQETQYFGPGTRLLVL.

CDR3 DNA: TGCAGTGCTAGGCAGGGAATTTTGGACAATGAGCAGTTCTTC. The encoded protein is CSARQGILDNEQFF. The chain recombines TRBV20-1 with TRBJ2-1, with TRBD1 as a possible D gene (5 bases). The CDR3 loop spans 14 amino acids. Trimming removed 3 bases at V and 5 bases at J, with 14 bases between. Germline-derived CDR1 and CDR2 are DFQATT and SNEGSKA (reference sequence).

This chain links TRBV4-2 with TRBJ2-5, with D maybe TRBD2 (5 bases). Trimming took 3 bases from V and 2 from J, leaving 16 bases between them. The CDR3 covers 16 residues. Germline V gene data show CDR1 as LGHNA and CDR2 as YNFKEQ. The CDR3 loop is CASSQMLDSIQETQYF. The CDR3 DNA reads as TGTGCCAGCAGCCAGATGTTGGACTCCATTCAAGAGACCCAGTACTTC.

The V and J genes are TRBV9 and TRBJ2-2; tentative D call: TRBD1 (6 bases). The germline V gene encodes CDR1 SGDLS and CDR2 YYNGEE. There are 15 residues in the CDR3. Trimming shortened V by 0 bases and J by 1 base, and 7 bases separated the two germline ends. In DNA, the CDR3 is TGTGCCAGCAGCGTAGGACAGGTGAACACCGGGGAGCTGTTTTTT. It encodes CASSVGQVNTGELFF.

This sequence joins TRBV29-1 and TRBJ2-7; 8 positions match TRBD1. The germline gives CDR1 SQVTM, CDR2 ANQGSEA. The CDR3 consists of 15 residues. After removal of 6 bases from V and 3 bases from J, the junction contained 13 bases not matched to a gene. CDR3 bases: TGCAGCGTCCCTACTTATGGACAGGGCGGCTACGAGCAGTACTTC. It codes for CSVPTYGQGGYEQYF.